This TCR beta chain came from a study of blood T cell repertoires in COVID-19. The protocol was immunoSEQ multiplex PCR, while the TCRdb copy is restricted to in-frame clones and leaves out a portion. The sample shows roughly 74,000 clones, approximately 84% of them seen only once. Material: peripheral blood. The clonotype was recovered from a man in his 70s with acute or convalescent COVID-19.

CDR3 nucleotide sequence: TGTGCCAGCAGCTTGGTAGGTCTAGATAATTCACCCCTCCACTTT. Residues: CASSLVGLDNSPLHF. V and J are TRBV5-4 and TRBJ1-6, with no clear D. Germline V CDR1 and CDR2: SGHNT, YYREEE (reference sequence). The CDR3 has 15 residues. The V gene lost 0 bases and the J gene lost 5 bases, with 9 bases spanning the gap.